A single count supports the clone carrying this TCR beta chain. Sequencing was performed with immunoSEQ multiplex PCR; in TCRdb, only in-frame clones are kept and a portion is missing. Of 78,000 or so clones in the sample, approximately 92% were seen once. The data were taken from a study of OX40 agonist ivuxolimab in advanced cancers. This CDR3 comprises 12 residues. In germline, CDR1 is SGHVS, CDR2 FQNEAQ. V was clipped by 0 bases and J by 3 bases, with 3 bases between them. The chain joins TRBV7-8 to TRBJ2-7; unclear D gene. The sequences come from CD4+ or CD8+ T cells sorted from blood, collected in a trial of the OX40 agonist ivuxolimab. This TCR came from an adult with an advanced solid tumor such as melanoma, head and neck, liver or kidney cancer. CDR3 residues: CASSLALYEQYF. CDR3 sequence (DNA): TGTGCCAGCAGCTTAGCGCTCTACGAGCAGTACTTC.